This TCR beta chain originates from a study of blood T cells in healthy people across ages. Turning to the study itself: The template switching approach captured approximately one barcoded beta molecule for every two T cells. Findings and caveats of the study: Naive CD4+ cells and diversity were both higher in long-lived donors than in aged donors. PBMCs that were unsorted prevented a conclusive naive versus antigen-experienced comparison.

Through a sample-barcoded 5' primer and a J-beta primer mix, a second PCR was run for roughly 6 to 11 cycles. TCRdb recomputed calls from the 5' RACE reads with MiXCR, one row per CDR3 protein. This sample has fewer than 750,000 distinct CDR3 sequences, with 40% to 65% found just once. V was clipped by 5 bases and J by 11 bases; unmatched bases: 13. The CDR3 loop spans 16 amino acids. From germline, CDR1 is SGHTA and CDR2 FQGNSA. The extraction recovered at least 6 micrograms of total RNA per sample. Points on this clonotype: The antigen is not known. A read error may explain this, as a much larger clone is one base away.

The chain couples TRBV7-2 to TRBJ2-5, with 14 bases identical to TRBD2. Specimen: blood. The sequence was obtained from an elderly woman in good health. The CDR3 here is CASSTGTSGGWNEQYF. DNA for the CDR3: TGTGCCAGCAGCACCGGGACTAGCGGGGGATGGAATGAGCAGTACTTC.